The 29 T cell receptor beta chains given below trace back to one sample, sequenced in a study of cytomegalovirus exposure and HLA in healthy donors. Generated by immunoSEQ multiplex PCR, the TCRdb table keeps only in-frame clones and is missing some. The sample has about 70,000 clones, around 92% seen once. Input material: PBMCs. These receptors all come from a man aged 18 to 30 in good health and CMV-seropositive.

The chain joins TRBV7-8 to TRBJ1-2, with D possibly TRBD1 on 5 matching bases. CDR1 and CDR2 from the germline V gene are SGHVS and FQNEAQ. Trimming stripped 3 bases from V and 8 bases from J, with 19 bases between. This CDR3 contains 15 residues. The CDR3 bases are TGTGCCAGCAGCTTTTCTCCTTCCCCCCGACAGGGCTACACCTTC. Protein: CASSFSPSPRQGYTF.

J is TRBJ2-1 and V is TRBV29-1, with TRBD1 matching over 7 bases. CDR3 length: 15 residues. V lost 2 bases and J lost 3; bases outside the gene matches: 7. CDR1 SQVTM and CDR2 ANQGSEA come from the germline V gene. The CDR3: CSVEPLGGFYNEQFF. The DNA of the CDR3 is TGCAGCGTTGAACCTTTAGGGGGCTTCTACAATGAGCAGTTCTTC.

Of note for this clone: The same CDR3 can be traced to other DNA sequences in this sample. V and J are TRBV27 and TRBJ2-4; TRBD1 matches 10 bases. This CDR3 is built from 18 residues. Germline V gives CDR1 MNHEY, CDR2 SMNVEV (reference sequence). Losses at the gene ends were 3 bases for V and 0 bases for J; bases not matched to a gene: 8. CDR3 in DNA: TGTGCCAGCAGTTTCCGGAGCGGGGACAGGGGAGCCAAAAACATTCAGTACTTC. It is translated as CASSFRSGDRGAKNIQYF.

As concerns this clone: Here the CDR3 omits its conserved ending phenylalanine or tryptophan, so a read error is the likely source. The rearrangement links TRBV30 to TRBJ2-7; 10 nucleotides match TRBD2. V lost 2 bases and J lost 3; bases outside the gene matches: 7. CDR1 is GTSNPN and CDR2 is SVGIG in the germline V gene (reference sequence). CDR3 length: 15 residues. In DNA, the CDR3 is TGTGCCTGGAGTCCCCTAGCGGGAGTTCGCTACGAGCAGTACCTC. Translation: CAWSPLAGVRYEQYL.

The chain combines TRBV5-5 with TRBJ2-6; D not certain. Germline V lookup: CDR1 SGHKS, CDR2 YYEKEE (reference sequence). The CDR3 runs to 16 residues. Trimming cost V 2 bases and J 0 bases, with 9 bases left between them. The CDR3 sequence: CASSFSSDSGANVLTF. The CDR3 nucleotides are TGTGCCAGCAGCTTCTCGTCAGACTCTGGGGCCAACGTCCTGACTTTC.

The V and J genes are TRBV2 and TRBJ2-7; D not resolved. The germline V gene encodes CDR1 SNHLY and CDR2 FYNNEI. V lost 4 bases to trimming and J lost 9 bases, with 10 bases between them. This CDR3 spans 11 amino acids. The CDR3 nucleotides read TGTGCCAGCAGTGTGCGAGGCGCGCAGTACTTC. This encodes CASSVRGAQYF.

The V call is TRBV27, the J call TRBJ1-2; TRBD1 agrees at 7 bases. This CDR3 is 13 amino acids long. Germline V CDR1 and CDR2: MNHEY, SMNVEV (reference sequence). V was pared by 2 bases and J by 4 bases, with 1 base of the junction left unmatched. The CDR3 loop reads CASSLRDSYGYTF. CDR3 nucleotide sequence: TGTGCCAGCAGTTTACGGGACAGCTATGGCTACACCTTC.

This clone was observed a single time. The chain uses TRBV5-1 and TRBJ2-1, with 8 bases aligning to TRBD2. This CDR3 region has 16 residues. Germline-derived CDR1 and CDR2 are SGHRS and YFSETQ. J was trimmed by 12 bases and V by 7 bases; bases with no gene match: 21. Here the CDR3 reads CASDLDGGRPLHGQFF. The CDR3 nucleotides read TGCGCCAGCGACTTGGATGGCGGGAGGCCACTCCATGGGCAGTTCTTC.

The chain recombines TRBV11-3 with TRBJ2-3; 9 bases map to TRBD1. The CDR3 is 16 amino acids. Germline loops: CDR1 SGHNT, CDR2 YENEEA. Trimming cost V 3 bases and J 4 bases; bases outside gene matches: 8. DNA of the CDR3: TGTGCCAGCAGCTTTTCGGACAGGGGTTCGGCAGATACGCAGTATTTT. Translated, it gives CASSFSDRGSADTQYF. The entire variable domain, with the rest obtained from reference TRBV11-3 and TRBJ2-3, is as follows: EAGVVQSPRYKIIEKKQPVAFWCNPISGHNTLYWYLQNLGQGPELLIRYENEEAVDDSQLPKDRFSAERLKGVDSTLKIQPAELGDSAVYLCASSFSDRGSADTQYFGPGTRLTVL.

This chain uses TRBV29-1 with TRBJ2-2, with D hard to call. This CDR3 has 13 amino acids. Germline V gene sequence: CDR1 SQVTM, CDR2 ANQGSEA. V lost 2 bases and J lost 4, with 8 bases in between. For the CDR3, the DNA is TGCAGCGTTGAACAGGAACTCACCGGGGAGCTGTTTTTT. Its protein product is CSVEQELTGELFF.

The CDR3 DNA sequence: TGTGCCAGCAGCTTATGGCAGGGTCTCACAGATACGCAGTATTTT. It encodes CASSLWQGLTDTQYF. This chain links TRBV11-2 with TRBJ2-3; the D gene is possibly TRBD1 (5 bases). Between the trimmed V and J ends, which lost 2 bases and 2 bases, there was a span of 11 bases. CDR1 is SGHAT, CDR2 FQNNGV, per germline. CDR3 size: 15 residues. Supplemented by reference TRBV11-2 and TRBJ2-3, the full variable domain reads EAGVAQSPRYKIIEKRQSVAFWCNPISGHATLYWYQQILGQGPKLLIQFQNNGVVDDSQLPKDRFSAERLKGVDSTLKIQPAKLEDSAVYLCASSLWQGLTDTQYFGPGTRLTVL.

The chain employs TRBV21-1 and TRBJ2-3; the D call in the table, TRBD1, was not verified against the DNA. TRBV21-1 is flagged as a pseudogene. This CDR3 comprises 15 residues. The chain's CDR3 is CARAPRTPYTDTQYF. The CDR3 DNA follows: TGTGCCAGAGCCCCCCGGACACCTTACACAGATACGCAGTATTTT.

V and J are TRBV5-6 and TRBJ1-1; D perhaps matches TRBD1 (5 bases). Germline V CDR1 and CDR2: SGHDT, YYEEEE. This CDR3 is built from 15 residues. Trimming left V 0 bases short and J 0 bases short, with 9 bases between. The DNA of the CDR3 is TGTGCCAGCAGCTTGGGGGGACTTATGAACACTGAAGCTTTCTTT. Translated, it gives CASSLGGLMNTEAFF.

The chain carries TRBV2 and TRBJ2-5; 7 bases are shared with TRBD2. Germline CDR1 is SNHLY and CDR2 is FYNNEI. This CDR3 has 15 amino acids. Trimming cost V 4 bases and J 6 bases; bases outside gene matches: 11. CDR3 bases: TGTGCCAGCAGTGCAGGGACTACACCCCCCCAGACCCAGTACTTC. It translates to CASSAGTTPPQTQYF.

The chain has TRBV28 and TRBJ2-2; 7 bases agree with TRBD2. The CDR3 runs 15 residues. With 4 bases clipped from V and 6 bases from J, the junction kept 8 bases outside the gene matches. Germline CDR1 MDHEN, CDR2 SYDVKM. The CDR3 region has the DNA TGTGCCAGCAGTTCCACCGGGAGGTCGGCCGGGGAGCTGTTTTTT. Its protein is CASSSTGRSAGELFF.

The rearrangement links TRBV2 to TRBJ2-7, with 14 bases aligning to TRBD2. CDR3 size: 19 residues. Germline assignment: CDR1 SNHLY and CDR2 FYNNEI. V shed 7 bases and J 3 bases; nucleotides not matched to a gene: 17. The CDR3 sequence is CASKFPGLAGEGSRYEQYF. The CDR3 DNA follows: TGTGCCAGCAAATTTCCGGGACTAGCGGGAGAGGGTAGTCGCTACGAGCAGTACTTC.

This rearrangement joins TRBV27 to TRBJ2-1; TRBD2 agrees at 7 bases. The J segment lost 6 bases and the V segment lost 1 base, leaving 9 bases of the junction unmatched. The CDR3 runs 16 residues. Germline lookup yields CDR1 MNHEY and CDR2 SMNVEV (reference sequence). The CDR3: CASSLWGGSNGNEQFF. As DNA, the CDR3 is TGTGCCAGCAGTTTATGGGGCGGGAGTAACGGCAATGAGCAGTTCTTC.

The chain combines TRBV20-1 with TRBJ2-3, with a tentative D call TRBD2 (6 bases). Per germline, CDR1 DFQATT and CDR2 SNEGSKA (reference sequence). The germline V and J ends were trimmed by 5 bases and 5 bases, with 8 bases remaining between them. The CDR3 loop spans 11 amino acids. CDR3 loop: CSALRGDTQYF. As DNA, the CDR3 is TGCAGTGCTCTGCGGGGAGATACGCAGTATTTT.

The chain recombines TRBV28 with TRBJ1-2; possibly TRBD1 for D (5 bases). V lost 7 bases to trimming and J lost 3 bases, with 18 bases between them. The germline V gene has CDR1 MDHEN and CDR2 SYDVKM. The CDR3 length is 15 residues. CDR3 sequence reads: CASTLKTATYYGYTF. The CDR3 bases are TGTGCCAGCACCCTTAAGACAGCGACCTACTATGGCTACACCTTC.

The chain recombines TRBV5-4 with TRBJ2-2, with D hard to call. Looked up from germline, CDR1 is SGHNT and CDR2 is YYREEE (reference sequence). This CDR3 comprises 11 residues. Trimming shortened V by 4 bases and J by 8 bases, and 6 bases separated the two germline ends. CDR3 loop: CASSLAGELFF. The DNA of the CDR3 is TGTGCCAGCAGCCTGGCGGGGGAGCTGTTTTTT.

The V gene is TRBV7-8, the J gene TRBJ1-2, with D tentatively TRBD1 (5 bases). V lost 1 base, J lost 2 bases, and 11 bases lay in between. This CDR3 has 15 amino acids. Germline V CDR1 and CDR2: SGHVS, FQNEAQ. DNA for the CDR3: TGTGCCAGCAGCTTAGGGACAATGAGCAACTATGGCTACACCTTC. Translating gives CASSLGTMSNYGYTF.

This rearrangement joins TRBV5-4 to TRBJ2-2; a weak D match, TRBD2 (5 bases). Germline loops: CDR1 SGHNT, CDR2 YYREEE (reference sequence). V lost 4 bases and J lost 6, with 13 bases in between. This CDR3 has 14 residues. The CDR3 region has the DNA TGTGCCAGCAGCCTGGAAGTCGGGGCCGGGGAGCTGTTTTTT. It is translated as CASSLEVGAGELFF.

V and J are TRBV14 and TRBJ1-1; no reliable D call. CDR3 length: 16 residues. V was clipped by 4 bases and J by 0 bases, with 15 bases between them. Germline CDR1 is SGHDN and CDR2 is FVKESK. The CDR3: CASSPPAYGLNTEAFF. CDR3 DNA sequence: TGTGCCAGCAGCCCTCCTGCATATGGCCTGAACACTGAAGCTTTCTTT.

The chain employs TRBV6-4 and TRBJ1-2; 10 nucleotides align to TRBD1. Germline CDR1 is MRHNA and CDR2 is SNTAGT. J lost 8 bases, V lost 0 bases, and 0 bases had no gene match. This CDR3 region has 13 residues. The CDR3 here is CASSDSTGGGYTF. CDR3 nucleotides: TGTGCCAGCAGTGACTCGACAGGGGGCGGCTACACCTTC.

The chain links TRBV15 to TRBJ2-7; perhaps TRBD2 as D (7 bases). V gave up 0 bases and J gave up 6 bases, with 18 bases separating them. CDR1 and CDR2 (germline): LNHNV, YYDKDF (reference sequence). CDR3 length equals 16 residues. The CDR3 nucleotides are TGTGCCACCAGCAGAGATCGTGGGGGGGCTGGCTTCGAGCAGTACTTC. It encodes CATSRDRGGAGFEQYF.

V usage is TRBV2 and J usage is TRBJ2-1; 9 bases fit TRBD2. V was pared by 5 bases and J by 2 bases, with 13 bases of the junction left unmatched. This CDR3 contains 18 residues. Looked up from germline, CDR1 is SNHLY and CDR2 is FYNNEI. The DNA for the CDR3 is TGTGCCAGCAGTCGGGACAGCACTACTAGCGGGCCCTACAATGAGCAGTTCTTC. Translated, it gives CASSRDSTTSGPYNEQFF.

The chain links TRBV28 to TRBJ2-3, with D possibly matching TRBD2 (5 bases). This CDR3 contains 14 residues. Deletions cut 6 bases from V and 2 bases from J, with 12 bases between. Germline V CDR1 and CDR2: MDHEN, SYDVKM. The CDR3: CASSTGLFTDTQYF. The CDR3 nucleotides read TGTGCCAGCAGCACCGGACTGTTCACAGATACGCAGTATTTT. Full variable domain (rest looked up from reference TRBV28 and TRBJ2-3): DVKVTQSSRYLVKRTGEKVFLECVQDMDHENMFWYRQDPGLGLRLIYFSYDVKMKEKGDIPEGYSVSREKKERFSLILESASTNQTSMYLCASSTGLFTDTQYFGPGTRLTVL.

The V and J genes are TRBV30 and TRBJ1-1, with a possible D match to TRBD1 (6 bases). Germline assignment: CDR1 GTSNPN and CDR2 SVGIG (reference sequence). This CDR3 has 13 residues. The ends were cut back, 4 bases at V and 3 bases at J, with 12 bases in the middle. The CDR3 nucleotides read TGTGCCTGGACTGGACAGCCCGACACTGAAGCTTTCTTT. Translating gives CAWTGQPDTEAFF.

This chain connects TRBV19 to TRBJ2-7, with 7 bases fitting TRBD1. From germline, CDR1 is LNHDA and CDR2 SQIVND (reference sequence). Unmatched junction bases numbered 5, after V lost 6 bases and J lost 0 bases. CDR3 size: 14 residues. The CDR3 spells CASSGQVSSYEQYF. The CDR3 bases are TGTGCCAGTAGCGGACAGGTGAGCTCCTACGAGCAGTACTTC. Using reference TRBV19 and TRBJ2-7 for the parts outside the CDR3, the full variable domain is DGGITQSPKYLFRKEGQNVTLSCEQNLNHDAMYWYRQDPGQGLRLIYYSQIVNDFQKGDIAEGYSVSREKKESFPLTVTSAQKNPTAFYLCASSGQVSSYEQYFGPGTRLTVT.